These 27 T cell receptor beta chains originate from one sample sequenced in a study of human T cells and chemical hapten exposure (TCRdb year 2021). The sample's time point, from its label and the paper: patch test 2, 6 weeks after DPC sensitization. Interpreted using the paper, the treatment or condition label stands for: therapeutic diphenylcyclopropenone sensitization with weekly scalp DPC. Libraries were built with RACE. TCRdb names NextSeq 500 as the instrument used. In TCRdb, the public reads were trimmed at Q25 with fastp and aligned with MiXCR, with productive beta chains retained. Merged by CDR3 protein, the rows form single entries marked with the most common genes and DNA. For this sample the table gives about 400,000 distinct CDR3 sequences, of which just under 6.5% were detected only once. The ten largest clones capture over 5.5% of the sample. The input for sequencing was whole blood, taken in connection with sensitization to the hapten diphenylcyclopropenone (DPC). These receptors came from a woman between 18 and 29 years old with alopecia areata. Some clones in this sample may be carry-over from other donors' samples.

This clonotype has only a few counts. The gene calls are TRBV7-2 and TRBJ2-5; the D gene is possibly TRBD2 (7 bases). The CDR3 loop spans 15 amino acids. CDR1 is SGHTA and CDR2 is FQGNSA in the germline V gene. V lost 3 bases to trimming and J lost 5 bases, with 16 bases between them. In nucleotides, the CDR3 is TGTGCCAGCAGCTTCCTGGGGGGGGCCCCTGAGACCCAGTACTTC. Amino acid sequence: CASSFLGGAPETQYF. Using reference TRBV7-2 and TRBJ2-5 for the parts outside the CDR3, the full variable domain is GAGVSQSPSNKVTEKGKDVELRCDPISGHTALYWYRQSLGQGLEFLIYFQGNSAPDKSGLPSDRFSAERTGGSVSTLTIQRTQQEDSAVYLCASSFLGGAPETQYFGPGTRLLVL.

This rearrangement joins TRBV6-5 to TRBJ2-5; unclear D gene. V lost 7 bases to trimming and J lost 5 bases, with 8 bases between them. Germline V lookup: CDR1 MNHEY, CDR2 SVGAGI. The CDR3 consists of 11 residues. The CDR3 sequence is CASKRSETQYF. The CDR3, as DNA: TGTGCCAGCAAGAGGTCGGAGACCCAGTACTTC.

As concerns this clonotype: A read error may produce the germline difference seen at one junction end. The genes are TRBV9 and TRBJ2-3; 7 bases fit TRBD2. The CDR3 is made up of 17 amino acids. Germline V gives CDR1 SGDLS, CDR2 YYNGEE. The CDR3 region is CTSSVVGTGGRTDTQYF. In DNA, the CDR3 is TGTACCAGCAGCGTAGTAGGGACGGGGGGTCGTACAGATACGCAGTATTTT. The variable domain in full, completed from reference TRBV9 and TRBJ2-3, reads DSGVTQTPKHLITATGQRVTLRCSPRSGDLSVYWYQQSLDQGLQFLIQYYNGEERAKGNILERFSAQQFPDLHSELNLSSLELGDSALYFCTSSVVGTGGRTDTQYFGPGTRLTVL.

CDR3 bases: TGTGCCAGCAGGCTACGAGGACTAGCGGGGTTACAAGAGACCCAGTACTTC. It codes for CASRLRGLAGLQETQYF. The chain is built from TRBV28 and TRBJ2-5, with TRBD2 matching over 12 bases. The CDR3 loop spans 17 amino acids. The junction had 10 bases not matched to a gene; V was cut back by 6 bases and J by 2 bases. Germline CDR1 and CDR2: MDHEN and SYDVKM. Filled out from reference TRBV28 and TRBJ2-5, the complete variable domain reads DVKVTQSSRYLVKRTGEKVFLECVQDMDHENMFWYRQDPGLGLRLIYFSYDVKMKEKGDIPEGYSVSREKKERFSLILESASTNQTSMYLCASRLRGLAGLQETQYFGPGTRLLVL.

J is TRBJ2-7 and V is TRBV29-1; D might be TRBD1 (5 bases). Germline lookup yields CDR1 SQVTM and CDR2 ANQGSEA. Trimming removed 4 bases from V and 2 bases from J, with 6 bases in between. CDR3 length equals 11 residues. CDR3 in DNA: TGCAGCGTTGTAGGGGCCTACGAGCAGTACTTC. This encodes CSVVGAYEQYF.

This clonotype came up a few times. The chain joins TRBV5-1 to TRBJ2-7, with D perhaps matching TRBD1 (6 bases). The CDR3 totals 15 residues. Germline CDR1 and CDR2: SGHRS and YFSETQ. The V end was cut by 0 bases, the J end by 6 bases, with 16 bases between. CDR3 coding DNA: TGCGCCAGCAGCTTGGCCCAGGGGTGGGCTGCCGAGCAGTACTTC. Its protein product is CASSLAQGWAAEQYF. Looking up the rest from reference TRBV5-1 and TRBJ2-7 gives the full variable domain: KAGVTQTPRYLIKTRGQQVTLSCSPISGHRSVSWYQQTPGQGLQFLFEYFSETQRNKGNFPGRFSGRQFSNSRSEMNVSTLELGDSALYLCASSLAQGWAAEQYFGPGTRLTVT.

This clonotype has a handful of counts. The rearrangement joins TRBV7-9 to TRBJ1-2; D is uncertain. This CDR3 contains 12 residues. Germline V CDR1 and CDR2: SEHNR, FQNEAQ (reference sequence). Trimming stripped 9 bases from V and 6 bases from J, with 14 bases between. The CDR3 DNA reads as TGTGCCAGTGCATACCCCCCACATGGCTACACCTTC. Protein product: CASAYPPHGYTF. The entire variable domain, with the rest obtained from reference TRBV7-9 and TRBJ1-2, is as follows: DTGVSQNPRHKITKRGQNVTFRCDPISEHNRLYWYRQTLGQGPEFLTYFQNEAQLEKSRLLSDRFSAERPKGSFSTLEIQRTEQGDSAMYLCASAYPPHGYTFGSGTRLTVV.

This clonotype showed up just a few times. V and J are TRBV12-3 or TRBV12-4 and TRBJ2-5; 12 positions match TRBD1. The V segment lost 5 bases and the J segment 4 bases; nucleotides outside the gene matches: 5. The CDR3 is 15 amino acids. The CDR3 coding sequence is TGTGCCAGCAGTGAGGGGACAGGGGGCATAGAGACCCAGTACTTC. Its protein is CASSEGTGGIETQYF.

The rearrangement links TRBV12-3 or TRBV12-4 to TRBJ1-2; D not certain. V lost 1 base and J lost 5, with 17 bases in between. This CDR3 is built from 16 residues. Here the CDR3 reads CASSLVRLRDRYGYTF. Here the CDR3 DNA reads TGTGCCAGCAGTTTAGTCCGATTGAGGGATCGGTATGGCTACACCTTC.

The V and J genes are TRBV5-4 and TRBJ2-4; no clear D gene. From germline, CDR1 is SGHNT and CDR2 YYREEE (reference sequence). The CDR3 contains 11 residues. The V gene lost 0 bases and the J gene lost 8 bases, with 3 bases spanning the gap. The CDR3 bases are TGTGCCAGCAGCTTGGGAGACATTCAGTACTTC. Encoded protein: CASSLGDIQYF.

This clonotype was counted a few times. V and J are TRBV6-5 and TRBJ2-7; 8 bases match TRBD1. V dropped 0 bases and J dropped 5; count of bases not matched to a gene: 6. This CDR3 is built from 15 residues. Germline V gene lookup returns CDR1 MNHEY and CDR2 SVGAGI. CDR3 DNA sequence: TGTGCCAGCAGTTACTCGGGACAGGTCGGCGACGAGCAGTACTTC. This gives the protein CASSYSGQVGDEQYF.

The table lists this clonotype with a few counts. The chain carries TRBV6-2 or TRBV6-3 and TRBJ1-5; 8 nucleotides align to TRBD1. The CDR3 sequence is 15 residues long. In germline, CDR1 is MNHEY, CDR2 SVGEGT. With V trimmed by 5 bases and J by 7 bases, 10 bases remained unmatched. CDR3 sequence (DNA): TGTGCCAGCAGTATCGACAGGGGATATTTGCAGCCCCAGCATTTT. Translating it yields CASSIDRGYLQPQHF.

J is TRBJ1-1 and V is TRBV20-1; D is ambiguous. Germline CDR1 reads DFQATT; CDR2 reads SNEGSKA (reference sequence). There are 12 residues in the CDR3. The ends were cut back, 0 bases at V and 4 bases at J, with 6 bases in the middle. For the CDR3, the DNA is TGCAGTGCTAGAGAAGAGGGCACTGAAGCTTTCTTT. This codes for CSAREEGTEAFF.

This clonotype was seen a few times. The rearrangement joins TRBV12-3 or TRBV12-4 to TRBJ1-1; D not certain. Trimming removed 0 bases at V and 5 bases at J, with 16 bases between. This CDR3 has 16 amino acids. CDR3 in DNA: TGTGCCAGCAGTTTAGCGCAGGAGGTTTTGGGAACTGAAGCTTTCTTT. This translates into CASSLAQEVLGTEAFF.

The CDR3 nucleotides read TGTGCCAGCAGCTCCTCCGACAGGCGGGGAAACACCATATATTTT. Its protein product is CASSSSDRRGNTIYF. The chain is built from TRBV7-2 and TRBJ1-3; maybe TRBD1 (6 bases). The germline V gene encodes CDR1 SGHTA and CDR2 FQGNSA. Between the trimmed V and J ends, which lost 4 bases and 4 bases, there was a span of 14 bases. The CDR3 covers 15 residues.

This sequence joins TRBV20-1 and TRBJ2-3; D gene ambiguous. Germline CDR1 and CDR2: DFQATT and SNEGSKA (reference sequence). CDR3 length: 14 amino acids. Trimming removed 4 bases from V and 0 bases from J, with 11 bases in between. CDR3 DNA: TGCAGTGCTATCGGAGTGGAAAGCACAGATACGCAGTATTTT. This translates into CSAIGVESTDTQYF.

This clonotype has a count of ten or more. The chain combines TRBV4-2 with TRBJ2-3; D is undetermined. CDR1 LGHNA and CDR2 YNFKEQ come from the germline V gene. The CDR3 runs to 17 residues. Trimming took 1 base from V and 5 from J, leaving 19 bases between them. The CDR3 protein is CASSQASLRVERDTQYF. CDR3 DNA sequence: TGTGCCAGCAGCCAAGCATCTCTCCGGGTAGAAAGAGATACGCAGTATTTT.

This clonotype was seen at least ten times. As DNA, the CDR3 is TGTGCCAGCATGCGGCTCTTTGGCTACACCTTC. Its protein product is CASMRLFGYTF. The genes are TRBV6-1 and TRBJ1-2; D is undetermined. Germline CDR1 reads MNHNS; CDR2 reads SASEGT. This CDR3 contains 11 residues. Trimming shortened V by 7 bases and J by 7 bases, and 10 bases separated the two germline ends.

CDR3 in DNA: TGTGCCAGCAGCCCCGGACTAGCGCTCACAGATACGCAGTATTTT. Translated, it gives CASSPGLALTDTQYF. The chain links TRBV6-5 to TRBJ2-3; 9 bases agree with TRBD2. Trimming cost V 6 bases and J 2 bases; bases outside gene matches: 6. The germline gives CDR1 MNHEY, CDR2 SVGAGI. This CDR3 region has 15 residues.

J is TRBJ1-2 and V is TRBV5-5; D not certain. CDR3 length: 14 amino acids. Germline CDR1 SGHKS, CDR2 YYEKEE (reference sequence). The V gene lost 4 bases and the J gene lost 7 bases, with 17 bases spanning the gap. CDR3 DNA sequence: TGTGCCAGCAGCCCGGAGACATTCCGCCTTGGCTACACCTTC. Translated, it gives CASSPETFRLGYTF.

This clonotype showed up many times. The chain carries TRBV6-2 or TRBV6-3 and TRBJ1-5, with D possibly matching TRBD1 (5 bases). The V end was cut by 5 bases, the J end by 0 bases, with 14 bases between. Germline CDR1 reads MNHEY; CDR2 reads SVGEGT. The CDR3 is 16 residues long. CDR3 sequence: CASSRRGADSNQPQHF. The CDR3 DNA reads TGTGCCAGCAGTCGACGAGGGGCGGATAGCAATCAGCCCCAGCATTTT.

In its sample, this clonotype was seen many times. V gene TRBV10-2 combines with J gene TRBJ2-2; 8 bases are a match to TRBD2. Trimming removed 6 bases from V and 5 bases from J; junction bases left unmatched: 8. The CDR3 loop spans 15 amino acids. Germline CDR1 is WSHSY and CDR2 is SAAADI. The CDR3 DNA follows: TGCGCCAGCAGGACGAGCGGGGGAGGGACCGGGGAGCTGTTTTTT. It yields the protein CASRTSGGGTGELFF.

This clonotype was observed at least ten times. The CDR3 reads CASSPRGLSSYEQYF. The CDR3 nucleotides read TGTGCCAGCTCACCACGGGGTCTGAGCTCCTACGAGCAGTACTTC. This chain links TRBV18 with TRBJ2-7; no definite D call. The CDR3 runs 15 residues. V was clipped by 1 base and J by 0 bases, with 10 bases between them. Germline-derived CDR1 and CDR2 are KGHSH and LQKENI.

The chain uses TRBV7-3 and TRBJ2-1; perhaps TRBD1 as D (7 bases). The V end lost 0 bases, the J end lost 10 bases, and 16 bases lay between the germline ends. The CDR3 totals 15 residues. Germline V lookup: CDR1 SGHTA, CDR2 FQGTGA. The CDR3 protein is CASSLTGRTGGEQFF. The DNA of the CDR3 is TGTGCCAGCAGCTTAACTGGTCGGACAGGAGGGGAGCAGTTCTTC.

This rearrangement joins TRBV4-3 to TRBJ2-1; possible D gene TRBD2, 7 bases. The CDR3 is 19 residues long. V was trimmed by 4 bases and J by 2 bases, leaving 24 bases between them. Germline V lookup: CDR1 LGHNA, CDR2 YSLEER. The CDR3 loop is CASSLGTPSRGGTYNEQFF. CDR3 in DNA: TGCGCCAGCAGCCTTGGGACTCCTTCTAGGGGGGGCACCTACAATGAGCAGTTCTTC.

This clonotype was found many times. The V call is TRBV20-1, the J call TRBJ2-7; 9 positions match TRBD2. The CDR3 loop spans 17 amino acids. The germline V gene has CDR1 DFQATT and CDR2 SNEGSKA (reference sequence). Losses at the gene ends were 0 bases for V and 5 bases for J; bases not matched to a gene: 14. The CDR3 loop is CSARDPNPGGGGHEQYF. Here the CDR3 DNA reads TGCAGTGCTAGAGACCCCAACCCGGGCGGGGGGGGGCACGAGCAGTACTTC.

This clonotype was counted ten times or more. The chain is built from TRBV7-2 and TRBJ2-1, with 8 bases identical to TRBD2. Germline lookup yields CDR1 SGHTA and CDR2 FQGNSA. The V gene end was trimmed by 6 bases and the J gene end by 4 bases; junction bases not matched to a gene: 5. The CDR3 totals 14 residues. The DNA of the CDR3 is TGTGCCAGCAGTCTAACGGGGGGGTACAATGAGCAGTTCTTC. Its translation is CASSLTGGYNEQFF.